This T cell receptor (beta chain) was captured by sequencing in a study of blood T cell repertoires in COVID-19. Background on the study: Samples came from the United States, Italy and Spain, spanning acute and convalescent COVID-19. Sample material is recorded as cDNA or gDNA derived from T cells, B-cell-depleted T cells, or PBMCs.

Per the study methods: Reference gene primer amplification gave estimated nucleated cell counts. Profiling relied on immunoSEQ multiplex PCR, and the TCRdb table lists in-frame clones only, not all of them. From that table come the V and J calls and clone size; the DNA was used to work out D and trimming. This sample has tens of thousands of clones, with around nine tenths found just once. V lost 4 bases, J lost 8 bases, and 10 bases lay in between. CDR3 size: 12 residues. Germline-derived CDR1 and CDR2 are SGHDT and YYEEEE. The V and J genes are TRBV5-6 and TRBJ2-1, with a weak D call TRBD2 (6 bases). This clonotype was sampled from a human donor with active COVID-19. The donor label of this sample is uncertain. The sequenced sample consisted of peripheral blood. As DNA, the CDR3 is TGTGCCAGCAGCCCCGGGACTGATGAGCAGTTCTTC. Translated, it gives CASSPGTDEQFF.